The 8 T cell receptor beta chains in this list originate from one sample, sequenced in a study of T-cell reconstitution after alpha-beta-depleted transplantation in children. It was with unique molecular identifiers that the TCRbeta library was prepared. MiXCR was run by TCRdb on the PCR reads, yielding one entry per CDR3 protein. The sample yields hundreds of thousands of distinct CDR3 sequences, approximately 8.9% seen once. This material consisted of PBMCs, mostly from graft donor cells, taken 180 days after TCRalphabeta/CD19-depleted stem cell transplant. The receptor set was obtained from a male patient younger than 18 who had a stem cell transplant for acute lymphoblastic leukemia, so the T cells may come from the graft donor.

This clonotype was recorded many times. CDR3 DNA: TGTGCCAGCAGCTTTAATAGCGGGAGCAGGTACAATGAGCAGTTCTTC. Encoded protein: CASSFNSGSRYNEQFF. The genes are TRBV5-6 and TRBJ2-1; 9 nucleotides line up with TRBD2. In germline, CDR1 is SGHDT, CDR2 YYEEEE. This CDR3 spans 16 amino acids. V shed 2 bases, J shed 4 bases, and the junction held 7 bases outside the gene matches. The entire variable domain, with the rest obtained from reference TRBV5-6 and TRBJ2-1, is as follows: DAGVTQSPTHLIKTRGQQVTLRCSPKSGHDTVSWYQQALGQGPQFIFQYYEEEERQRGNFPDRFSGHQFPNYSSELNVNALLLGDSALYLCASSFNSGSRYNEQFFGPGTRLTVL.

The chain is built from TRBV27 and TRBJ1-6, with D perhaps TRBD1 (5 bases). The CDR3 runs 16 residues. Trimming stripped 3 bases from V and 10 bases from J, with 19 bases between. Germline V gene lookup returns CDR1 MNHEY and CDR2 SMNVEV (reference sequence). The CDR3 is CASSLPQGRPRSPLHF. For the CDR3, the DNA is TGTGCCAGCAGTTTGCCCCAGGGCAGACCCCGGTCACCCCTCCACTTT.

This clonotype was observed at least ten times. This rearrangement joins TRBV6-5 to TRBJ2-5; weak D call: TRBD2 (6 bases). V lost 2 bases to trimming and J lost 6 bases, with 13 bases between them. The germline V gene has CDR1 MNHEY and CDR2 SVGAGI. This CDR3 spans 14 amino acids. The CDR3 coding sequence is TGTGCCAGCAGTTACGGAGGGAAGACACAGACCCAGTACTTC. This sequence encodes CASSYGGKTQTQYF.

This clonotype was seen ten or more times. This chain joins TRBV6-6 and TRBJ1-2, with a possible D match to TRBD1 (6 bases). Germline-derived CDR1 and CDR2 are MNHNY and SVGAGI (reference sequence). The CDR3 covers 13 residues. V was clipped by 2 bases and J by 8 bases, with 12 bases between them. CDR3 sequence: CASSYERGDGYTF. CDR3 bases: TGTGCCAGCAGTTACGAGAGGGGGGACGGCTACACCTTC.

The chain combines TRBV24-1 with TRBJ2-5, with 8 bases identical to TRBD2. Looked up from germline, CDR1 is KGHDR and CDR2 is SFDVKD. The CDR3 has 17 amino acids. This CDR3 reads CGASDLGRGAGEETQYF. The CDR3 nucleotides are TGTGGGGCCAGTGATTTAGGGAGGGGAGCGGGAGAAGAGACCCAGTACTTC.

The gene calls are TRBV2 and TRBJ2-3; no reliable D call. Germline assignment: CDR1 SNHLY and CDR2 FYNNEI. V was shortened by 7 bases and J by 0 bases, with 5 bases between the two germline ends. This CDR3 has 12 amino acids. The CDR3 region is CASTYSTDTQYF. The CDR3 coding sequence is TGTGCCAGCACCTATAGCACAGATACGCAGTATTTT. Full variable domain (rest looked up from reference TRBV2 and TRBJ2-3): EPEVTQTPSHQVTQMGQEVILRCVPISNHLYFYWYRQILGQKVEFLVSFYNNEISEKSEIFDDQFSVERPDGSNFTLKIRSTKLEDSAMYFCASTYSTDTQYFGPGTRLTVL.

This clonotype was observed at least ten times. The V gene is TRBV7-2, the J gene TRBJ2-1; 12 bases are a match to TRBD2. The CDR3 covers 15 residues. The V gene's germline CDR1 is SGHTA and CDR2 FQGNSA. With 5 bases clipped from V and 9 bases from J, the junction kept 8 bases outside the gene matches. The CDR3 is CASSVSSGGAGEQFF. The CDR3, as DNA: TGTGCCAGCAGCGTTTCTAGCGGGGGGGCGGGTGAGCAGTTCTTC.

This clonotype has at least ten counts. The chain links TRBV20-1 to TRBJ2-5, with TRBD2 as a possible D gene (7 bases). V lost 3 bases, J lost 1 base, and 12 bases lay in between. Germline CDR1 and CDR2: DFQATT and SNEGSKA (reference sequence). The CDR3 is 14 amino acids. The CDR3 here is CSASPRGLQETQYF. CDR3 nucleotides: TGCAGTGCTAGTCCGCGGGGGCTCCAAGAGACCCAGTACTTC.